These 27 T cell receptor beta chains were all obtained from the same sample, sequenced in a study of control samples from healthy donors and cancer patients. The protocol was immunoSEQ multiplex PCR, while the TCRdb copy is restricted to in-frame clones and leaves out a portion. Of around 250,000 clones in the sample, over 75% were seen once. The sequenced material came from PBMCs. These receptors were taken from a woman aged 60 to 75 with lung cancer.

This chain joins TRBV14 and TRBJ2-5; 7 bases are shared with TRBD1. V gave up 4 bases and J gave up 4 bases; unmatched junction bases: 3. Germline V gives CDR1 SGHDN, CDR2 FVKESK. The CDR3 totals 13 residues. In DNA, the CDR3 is TGTGCCAGCAGCCTTTGGACAGGAGAGACCCAGTACTTC. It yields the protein CASSLWTGETQYF.

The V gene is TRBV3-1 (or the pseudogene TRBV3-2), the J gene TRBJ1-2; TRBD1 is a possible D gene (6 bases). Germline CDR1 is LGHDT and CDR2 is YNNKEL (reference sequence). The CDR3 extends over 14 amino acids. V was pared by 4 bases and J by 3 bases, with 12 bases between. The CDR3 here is CASSLSSGDYGYTF. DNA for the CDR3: TGTGCCAGCAGCCTTAGTTCAGGGGACTATGGCTACACCTTC.

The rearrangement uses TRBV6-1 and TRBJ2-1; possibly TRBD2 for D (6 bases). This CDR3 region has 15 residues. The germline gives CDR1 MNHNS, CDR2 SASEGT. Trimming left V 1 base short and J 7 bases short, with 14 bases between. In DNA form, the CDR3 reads TGTGCCAGCAGTGAAGAAACGGCGGGAAGGAATGAGCAGTTCTTC. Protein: CASSEETAGRNEQFF.

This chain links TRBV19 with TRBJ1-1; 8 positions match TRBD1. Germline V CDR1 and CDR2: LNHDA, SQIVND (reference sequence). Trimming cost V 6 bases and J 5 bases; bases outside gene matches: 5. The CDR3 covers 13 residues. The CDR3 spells CASSVDRGTEAFF. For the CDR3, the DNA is TGTGCCAGTAGCGTAGACAGGGGAACTGAAGCTTTCTTT.

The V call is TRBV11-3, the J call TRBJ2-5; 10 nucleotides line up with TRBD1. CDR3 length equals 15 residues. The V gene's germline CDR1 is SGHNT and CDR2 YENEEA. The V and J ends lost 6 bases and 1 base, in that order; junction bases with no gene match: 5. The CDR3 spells CASSWGQGLQETQYF. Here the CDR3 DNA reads TGTGCCAGCAGTTGGGGACAGGGGCTCCAAGAGACCCAGTACTTC.

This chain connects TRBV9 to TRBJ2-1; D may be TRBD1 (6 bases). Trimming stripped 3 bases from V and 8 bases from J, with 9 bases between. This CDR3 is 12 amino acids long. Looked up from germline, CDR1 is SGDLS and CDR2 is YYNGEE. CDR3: CASSEQGDEQFF. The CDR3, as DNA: TGTGCCAGCAGCGAACAGGGCGATGAGCAGTTCTTC.

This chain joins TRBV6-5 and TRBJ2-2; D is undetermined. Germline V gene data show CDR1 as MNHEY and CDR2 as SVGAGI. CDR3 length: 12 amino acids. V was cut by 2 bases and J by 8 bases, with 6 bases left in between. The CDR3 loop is CASSYRQGELFF. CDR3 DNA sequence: TGTGCCAGCAGTTACCGGCAGGGGGAGCTGTTTTTT.

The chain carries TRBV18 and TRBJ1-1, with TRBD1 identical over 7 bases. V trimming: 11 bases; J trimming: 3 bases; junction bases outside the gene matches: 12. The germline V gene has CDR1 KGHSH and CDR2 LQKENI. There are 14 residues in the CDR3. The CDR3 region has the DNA TGTGCCGGAAACGAACAGGGGTTCGACACTGAAGCTTTCTTT. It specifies CAGNEQGFDTEAFF. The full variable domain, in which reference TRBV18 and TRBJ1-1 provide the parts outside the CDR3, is NAGVMQNPRHLVRRRGQEARLRCSPMKGHSHVYWYRQLPEEGLKFMVYLQKENIIDESGMPKERFSAEFPKEGPSILRIQQVVRGDSAAYFCAGNEQGFDTEAFFGQGTRLTVV.

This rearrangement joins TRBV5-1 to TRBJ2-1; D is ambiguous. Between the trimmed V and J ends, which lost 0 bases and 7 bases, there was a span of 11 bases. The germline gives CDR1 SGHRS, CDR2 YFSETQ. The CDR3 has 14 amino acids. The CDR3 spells CASSLGADWNEQFF. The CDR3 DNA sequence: TGCGCCAGCAGCTTGGGGGCGGATTGGAATGAGCAGTTCTTC.

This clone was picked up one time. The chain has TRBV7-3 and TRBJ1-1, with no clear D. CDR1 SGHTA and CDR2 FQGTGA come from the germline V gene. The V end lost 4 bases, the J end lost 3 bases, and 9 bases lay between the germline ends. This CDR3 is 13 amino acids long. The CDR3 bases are TGTGCCAGCAGCTCGCAGGAAGACACTGAAGCTTTCTTT. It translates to CASSSQEDTEAFF.

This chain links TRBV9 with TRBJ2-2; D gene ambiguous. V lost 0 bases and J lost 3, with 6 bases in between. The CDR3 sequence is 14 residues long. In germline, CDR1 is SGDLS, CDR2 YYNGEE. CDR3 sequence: CASSVVQDTGELFF. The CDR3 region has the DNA TGTGCCAGCAGCGTAGTTCAGGACACCGGGGAGCTGTTTTTT.

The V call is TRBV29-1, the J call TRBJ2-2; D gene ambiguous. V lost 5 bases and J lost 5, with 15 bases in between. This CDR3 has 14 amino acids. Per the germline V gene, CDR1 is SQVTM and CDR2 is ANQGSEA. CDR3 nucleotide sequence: TGCAGCGTTTTCCCCAGGTTAGGAACCGGGGAGCTGTTTTTT. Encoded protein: CSVFPRLGTGELFF.

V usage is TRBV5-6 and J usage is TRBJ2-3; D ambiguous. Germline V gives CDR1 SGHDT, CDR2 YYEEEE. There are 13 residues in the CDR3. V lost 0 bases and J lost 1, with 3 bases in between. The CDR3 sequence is CASSLDRTDTQYF. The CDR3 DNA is TGTGCCAGCAGCTTGGATCGCACAGATACGCAGTATTTT.

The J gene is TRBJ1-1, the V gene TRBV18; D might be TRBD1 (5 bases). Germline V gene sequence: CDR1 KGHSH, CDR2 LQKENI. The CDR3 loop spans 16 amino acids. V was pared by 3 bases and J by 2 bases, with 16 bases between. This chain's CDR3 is CASSPLGVGGNTEAFF. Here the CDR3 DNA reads TGTGCCAGCTCACCTCTGGGCGTGGGGGGAAACACTGAAGCTTTCTTT. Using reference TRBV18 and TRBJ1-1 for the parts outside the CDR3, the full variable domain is NAGVMQNPRHLVRRRGQEARLRCSPMKGHSHVYWYRQLPEEGLKFMVYLQKENIIDESGMPKERFSAEFPKEGPSILRIQQVVRGDSAAYFCASSPLGVGGNTEAFFGQGTRLTVV.

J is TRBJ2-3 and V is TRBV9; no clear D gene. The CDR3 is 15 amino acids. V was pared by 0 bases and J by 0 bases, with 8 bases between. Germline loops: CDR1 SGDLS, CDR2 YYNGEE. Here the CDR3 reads CASSVAALSTDTQYF. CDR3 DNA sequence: TGTGCCAGCAGCGTAGCAGCGCTAAGCACAGATACGCAGTATTTT.

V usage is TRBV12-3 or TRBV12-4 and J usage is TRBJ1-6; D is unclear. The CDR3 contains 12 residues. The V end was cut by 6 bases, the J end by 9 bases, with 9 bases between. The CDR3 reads CASSNRGSPLHF. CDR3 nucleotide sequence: TGTGCCAGCAGCAATCGGGGTTCACCCCTCCACTTT.

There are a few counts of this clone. The CDR3 DNA sequence: TGTGCCAGCAGCGTAGGAGGGGCCACGAACACCGGGGAGCTGTTTTTT. Translation: CASSVGGATNTGELFF. The chain employs TRBV9 and TRBJ2-2, with D perhaps TRBD1 or TRBD2 (5 bases each). Deletions cut 0 bases from V and 0 bases from J, with 9 bases between. The length of the CDR3 is 16 residues. From germline, CDR1 is SGDLS and CDR2 YYNGEE.

In DNA form, the CDR3 reads TGTGCCAGCAGCACGCCATTTCGAGGGACTGAAGCTTTCTTT. Translating it yields CASSTPFRGTEAFF. The V gene is TRBV7-9, the J gene TRBJ1-1; D unclear. The CDR3 covers 14 residues. With 5 bases removed from V and 5 bases from J, the gap between germline ends came to 15 bases. Germline CDR1 is SEHNR and CDR2 is FQNEAQ (reference sequence). Looking up the rest from reference TRBV7-9 and TRBJ1-1 gives the full variable domain: DTGVSQNPRHKITKRGQNVTFRCDPISEHNRLYWYRQTLGQGPEFLTYFQNEAQLEKSRLLSDRFSAERPKGSFSTLEIQRTEQGDSAMYLCASSTPFRGTEAFFGQGTRLTVV.

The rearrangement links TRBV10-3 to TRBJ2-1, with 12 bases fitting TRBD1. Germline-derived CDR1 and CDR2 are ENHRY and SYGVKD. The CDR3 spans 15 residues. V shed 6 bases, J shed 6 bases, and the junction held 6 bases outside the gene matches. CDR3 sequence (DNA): TGTGCCATCAGCCCCGGGACAGGGGGCTCCAATGAGCAGTTCTTC. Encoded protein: CAISPGTGGSNEQFF.

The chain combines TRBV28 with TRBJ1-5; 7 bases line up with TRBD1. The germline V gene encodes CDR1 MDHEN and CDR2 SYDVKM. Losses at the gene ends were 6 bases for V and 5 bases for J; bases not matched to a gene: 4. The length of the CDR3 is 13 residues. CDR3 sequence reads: CASRRQGYQPQHF. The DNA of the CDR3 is TGTGCCAGCAGACGACAGGGCTATCAGCCCCAGCATTTT.

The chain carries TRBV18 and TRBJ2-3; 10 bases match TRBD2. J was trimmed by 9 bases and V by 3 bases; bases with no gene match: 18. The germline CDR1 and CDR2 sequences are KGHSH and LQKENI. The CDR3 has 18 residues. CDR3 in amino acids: CASSPRESSGSLSGTQYF. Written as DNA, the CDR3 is TGTGCCAGCTCACCTAGAGAATCTAGCGGGAGTCTTTCCGGGACGCAGTATTTT.

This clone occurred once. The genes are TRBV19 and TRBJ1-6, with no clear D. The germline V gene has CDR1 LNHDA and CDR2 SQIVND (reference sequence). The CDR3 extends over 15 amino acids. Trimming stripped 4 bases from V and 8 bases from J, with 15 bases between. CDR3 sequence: CASSTTAWGDSPLHF. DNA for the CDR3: TGTGCCAGTAGTACCACGGCCTGGGGTGATTCACCCCTCCACTTT. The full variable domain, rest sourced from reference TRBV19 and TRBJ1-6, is DGGITQSPKYLFRKEGQNVTLSCEQNLNHDAMYWYRQDPGQGLRLIYYSQIVNDFQKGDIAEGYSVSREKKESFPLTVTSAQKNPTAFYLCASSTTAWGDSPLHFGNGTRLTVT.

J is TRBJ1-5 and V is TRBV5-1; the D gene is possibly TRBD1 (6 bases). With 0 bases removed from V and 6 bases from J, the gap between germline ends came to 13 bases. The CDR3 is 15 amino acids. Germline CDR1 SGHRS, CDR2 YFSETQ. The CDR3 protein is CASSLAGQWSQPQHF. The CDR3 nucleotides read TGCGCCAGCAGCTTGGCCGGACAGTGGAGTCAGCCCCAGCATTTT.

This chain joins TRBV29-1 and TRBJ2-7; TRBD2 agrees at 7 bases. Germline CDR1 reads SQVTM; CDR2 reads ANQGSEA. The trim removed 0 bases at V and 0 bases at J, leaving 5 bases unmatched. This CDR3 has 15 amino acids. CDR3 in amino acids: CSVEEAGHVSYEQYF. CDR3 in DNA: TGCAGCGTTGAAGAAGCGGGGCACGTCTCCTACGAGCAGTACTTC.

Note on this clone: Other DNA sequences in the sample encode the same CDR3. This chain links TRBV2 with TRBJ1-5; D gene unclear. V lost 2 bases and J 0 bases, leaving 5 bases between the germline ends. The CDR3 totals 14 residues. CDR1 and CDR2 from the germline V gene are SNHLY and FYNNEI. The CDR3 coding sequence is TGTGCCAGCAGTGAACGCGTTAGCAATCAGCCCCAGCATTTT. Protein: CASSERVSNQPQHF.

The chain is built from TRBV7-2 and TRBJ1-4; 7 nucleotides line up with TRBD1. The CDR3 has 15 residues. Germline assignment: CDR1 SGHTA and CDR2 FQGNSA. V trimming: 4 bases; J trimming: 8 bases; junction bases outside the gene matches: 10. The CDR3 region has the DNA TGTGCCAGCAGCTCGAGGGACAGCCGAATCGAAAAACTGTTTTTT. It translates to CASSSRDSRIEKLFF.

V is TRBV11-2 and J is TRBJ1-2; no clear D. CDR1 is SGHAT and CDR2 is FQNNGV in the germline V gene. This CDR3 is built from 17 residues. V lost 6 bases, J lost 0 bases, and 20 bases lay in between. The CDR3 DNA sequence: TGTGCCAGCAGGCGTCCAGGTTCCATCCCAGCTAACTATGGCTACACCTTC. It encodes CASRRPGSIPANYGYTF.